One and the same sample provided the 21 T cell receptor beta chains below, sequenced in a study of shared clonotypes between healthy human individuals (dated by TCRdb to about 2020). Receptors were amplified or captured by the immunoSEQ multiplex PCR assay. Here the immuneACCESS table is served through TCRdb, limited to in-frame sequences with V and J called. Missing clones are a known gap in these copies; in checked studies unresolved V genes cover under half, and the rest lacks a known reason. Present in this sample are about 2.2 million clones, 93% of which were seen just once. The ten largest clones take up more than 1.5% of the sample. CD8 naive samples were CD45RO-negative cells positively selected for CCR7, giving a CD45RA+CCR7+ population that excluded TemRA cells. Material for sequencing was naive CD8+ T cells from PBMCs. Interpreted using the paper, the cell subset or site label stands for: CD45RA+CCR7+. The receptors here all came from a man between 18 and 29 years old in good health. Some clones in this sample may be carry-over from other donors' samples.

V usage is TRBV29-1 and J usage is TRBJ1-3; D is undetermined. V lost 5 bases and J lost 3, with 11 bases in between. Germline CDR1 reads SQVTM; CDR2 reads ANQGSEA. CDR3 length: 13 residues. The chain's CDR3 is CSVYGEVGNTIYF. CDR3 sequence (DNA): TGCAGCGTTTATGGGGAGGTTGGAAACACCATATATTTT.

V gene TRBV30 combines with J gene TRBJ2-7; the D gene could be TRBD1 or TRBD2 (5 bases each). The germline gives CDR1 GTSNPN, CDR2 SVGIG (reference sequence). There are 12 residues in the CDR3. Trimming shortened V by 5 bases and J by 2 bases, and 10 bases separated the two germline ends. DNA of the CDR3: TGTGCCTGGGGAGTGGGACCCTACGAGCAGTACTTC. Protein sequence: CAWGVGPYEQYF.

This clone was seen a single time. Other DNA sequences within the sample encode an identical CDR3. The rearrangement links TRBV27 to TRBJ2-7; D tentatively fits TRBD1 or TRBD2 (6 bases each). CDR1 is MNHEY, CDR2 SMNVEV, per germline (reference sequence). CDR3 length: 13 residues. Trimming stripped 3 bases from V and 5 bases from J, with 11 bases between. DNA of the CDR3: TGTGCCAGCAGTTTCGGGGGCCCTGACGAGCAGTACTTC. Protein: CASSFGGPDEQYF.

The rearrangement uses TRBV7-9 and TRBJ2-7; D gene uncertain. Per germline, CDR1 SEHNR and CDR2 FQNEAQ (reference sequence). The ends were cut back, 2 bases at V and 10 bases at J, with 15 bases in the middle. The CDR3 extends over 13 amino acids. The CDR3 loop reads CASSLSLSSSQYF. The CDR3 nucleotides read TGTGCCAGCAGCTTAAGTTTGTCTTCTTCCCAGTACTTC.

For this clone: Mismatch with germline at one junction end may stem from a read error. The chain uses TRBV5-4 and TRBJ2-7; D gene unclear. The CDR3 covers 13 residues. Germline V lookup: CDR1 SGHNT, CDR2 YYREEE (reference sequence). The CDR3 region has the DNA TGTGCCAGCAGCTTCACCCGATCCTACGAACAGTACTTC. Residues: CASSFTRSYEQYF.

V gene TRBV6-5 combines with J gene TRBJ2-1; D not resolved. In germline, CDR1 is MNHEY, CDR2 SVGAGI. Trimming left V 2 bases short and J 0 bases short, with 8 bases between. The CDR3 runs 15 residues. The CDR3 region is CASSYVGPSYNEQFF. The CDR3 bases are TGTGCCAGCAGTTACGTGGGCCCCTCCTACAATGAGCAGTTCTTC.

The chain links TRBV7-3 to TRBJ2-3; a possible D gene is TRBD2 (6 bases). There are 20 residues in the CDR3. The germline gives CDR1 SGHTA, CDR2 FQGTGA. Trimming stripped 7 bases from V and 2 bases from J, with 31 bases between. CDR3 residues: CASKVPHGGISHLYTDTQYF. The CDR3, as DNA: TGTGCCAGCAAAGTTCCCCACGGGGGAATCTCACACCTATACACAGATACGCAGTATTTT.

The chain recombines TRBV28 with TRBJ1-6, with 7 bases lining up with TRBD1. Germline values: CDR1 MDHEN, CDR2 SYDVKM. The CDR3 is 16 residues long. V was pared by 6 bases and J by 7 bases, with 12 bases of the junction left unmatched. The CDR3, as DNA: TGTGCCAGCAGGCCCGGGACAGTCGACTGGAATTCACCCCTCCACTTT. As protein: CASRPGTVDWNSPLHF.

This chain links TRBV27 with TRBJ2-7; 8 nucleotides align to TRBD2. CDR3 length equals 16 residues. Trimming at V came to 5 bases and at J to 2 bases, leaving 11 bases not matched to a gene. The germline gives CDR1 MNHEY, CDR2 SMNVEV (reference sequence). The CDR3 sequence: CASSKLAETRPYEQYF. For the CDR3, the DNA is TGTGCCAGCAGTAAACTAGCGGAGACTCGCCCCTACGAGCAGTACTTC.

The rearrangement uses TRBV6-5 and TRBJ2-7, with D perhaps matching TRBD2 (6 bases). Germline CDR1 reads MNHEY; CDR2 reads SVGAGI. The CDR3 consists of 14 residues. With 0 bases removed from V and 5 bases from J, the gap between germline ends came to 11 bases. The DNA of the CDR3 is TGTGCCAGCAGTTACTCCGGAGGGGCCAACGAGCAGTACTTC. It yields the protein CASSYSGGANEQYF.

The CDR3: CASSLRHSRDGYTF. The DNA of the CDR3 is TGTGCCAGCAGCTTAAGGCACAGCCGGGATGGCTACACCTTC. This chain links TRBV7-8 with TRBJ1-2; D remains unclear. V dropped 2 bases and J dropped 6 bases, with 13 bases sitting between them. Germline loops: CDR1 SGHVS, CDR2 FQNEAQ. This CDR3 contains 14 residues.

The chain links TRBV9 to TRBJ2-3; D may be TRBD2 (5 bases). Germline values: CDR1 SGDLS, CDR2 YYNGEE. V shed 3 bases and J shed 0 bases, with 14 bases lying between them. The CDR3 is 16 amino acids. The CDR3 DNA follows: TGTGCCAGCAGCGCATATAGCGTTCCTAGCACAGATACGCAGTATTTT. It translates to CASSAYSVPSTDTQYF.

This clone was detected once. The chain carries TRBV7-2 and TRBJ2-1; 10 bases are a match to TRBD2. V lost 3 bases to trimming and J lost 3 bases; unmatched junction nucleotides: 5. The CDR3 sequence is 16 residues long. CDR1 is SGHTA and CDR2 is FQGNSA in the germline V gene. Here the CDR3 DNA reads TGTGCCAGCAGCTTCTGGACTAGCGGACTCTACAATGAGCAGTTCTTC. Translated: CASSFWTSGLYNEQFF.

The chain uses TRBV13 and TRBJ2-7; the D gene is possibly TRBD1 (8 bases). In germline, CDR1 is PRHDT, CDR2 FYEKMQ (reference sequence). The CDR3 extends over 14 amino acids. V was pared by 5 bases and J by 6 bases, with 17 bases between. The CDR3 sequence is CASSLDREGSEQYF. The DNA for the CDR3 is TGTGCCAGCAGCCTGGACAGGGAGGGGAGCGAGCAGTACTTC.

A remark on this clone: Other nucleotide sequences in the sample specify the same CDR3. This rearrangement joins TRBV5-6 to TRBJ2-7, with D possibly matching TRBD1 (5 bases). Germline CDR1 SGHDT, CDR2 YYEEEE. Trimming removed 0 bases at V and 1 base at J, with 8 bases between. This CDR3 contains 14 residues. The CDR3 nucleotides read TGTGCCAGCAGCTTGGGGCAGGGATCCTACGAGCAGTACTTC. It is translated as CASSLGQGSYEQYF. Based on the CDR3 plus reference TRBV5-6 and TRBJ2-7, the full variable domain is DAGVTQSPTHLIKTRGQQVTLRCSPKSGHDTVSWYQQALGQGPQFIFQYYEEEERQRGNFPDRFSGHQFPNYSSELNVNALLLGDSALYLCASSLGQGSYEQYFGPGTRLTVT.

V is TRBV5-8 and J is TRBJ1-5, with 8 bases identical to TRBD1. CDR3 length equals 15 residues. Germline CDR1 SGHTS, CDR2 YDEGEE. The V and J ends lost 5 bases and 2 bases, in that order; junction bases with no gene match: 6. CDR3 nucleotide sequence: TGTGCCAGCAGACGCCCGACAGGGGGCAATCAGCCCCAGCATTTT. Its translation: CASRRPTGGNQPQHF.

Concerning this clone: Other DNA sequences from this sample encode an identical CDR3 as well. CDR3 residues: CSVGTGGNYGYTF. CDR3 DNA sequence: TGCAGCGTGGGGACAGGGGGTAACTATGGCTACACCTTC. J is TRBJ1-2 and V is TRBV29-1; 11 bases map to TRBD1. The CDR3 extends over 13 amino acids. The junction had 1 base not matched to a gene; V was cut back by 6 bases and J by 1 base. Germline CDR1 SQVTM, CDR2 ANQGSEA.

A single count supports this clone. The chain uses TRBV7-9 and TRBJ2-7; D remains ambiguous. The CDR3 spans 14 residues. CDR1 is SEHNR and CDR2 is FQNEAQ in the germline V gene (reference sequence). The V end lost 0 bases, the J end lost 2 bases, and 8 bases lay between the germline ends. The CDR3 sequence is CASSLAYGTYEQYF. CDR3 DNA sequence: TGTGCCAGCAGCTTAGCGTATGGGACCTACGAGCAGTACTTC.

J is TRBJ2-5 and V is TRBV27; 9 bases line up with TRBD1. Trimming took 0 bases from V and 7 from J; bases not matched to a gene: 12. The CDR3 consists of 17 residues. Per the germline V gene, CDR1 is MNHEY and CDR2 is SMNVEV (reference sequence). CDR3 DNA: TGTGCCAGCAGTTTATCGTATTCAAGGACAGGGGAGGCGACCCAGTACTTC. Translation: CASSLSYSRTGEATQYF.

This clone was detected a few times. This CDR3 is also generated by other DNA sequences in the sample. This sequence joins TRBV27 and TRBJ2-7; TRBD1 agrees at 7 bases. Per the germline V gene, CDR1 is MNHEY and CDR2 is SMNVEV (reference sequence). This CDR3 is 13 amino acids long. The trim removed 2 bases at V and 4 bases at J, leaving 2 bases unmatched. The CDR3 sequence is CASSLGTAYEQYF. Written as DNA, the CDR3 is TGTGCCAGCAGTTTAGGGACAGCTTACGAGCAGTACTTC.

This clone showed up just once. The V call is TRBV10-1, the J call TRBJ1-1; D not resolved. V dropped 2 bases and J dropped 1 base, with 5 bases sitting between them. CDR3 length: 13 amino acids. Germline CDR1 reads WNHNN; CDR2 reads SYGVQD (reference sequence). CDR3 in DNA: TGCGCCAGCAGTGAGACGCCGAACACTGAAGCTTTCTTT. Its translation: CASSETPNTEAFF.